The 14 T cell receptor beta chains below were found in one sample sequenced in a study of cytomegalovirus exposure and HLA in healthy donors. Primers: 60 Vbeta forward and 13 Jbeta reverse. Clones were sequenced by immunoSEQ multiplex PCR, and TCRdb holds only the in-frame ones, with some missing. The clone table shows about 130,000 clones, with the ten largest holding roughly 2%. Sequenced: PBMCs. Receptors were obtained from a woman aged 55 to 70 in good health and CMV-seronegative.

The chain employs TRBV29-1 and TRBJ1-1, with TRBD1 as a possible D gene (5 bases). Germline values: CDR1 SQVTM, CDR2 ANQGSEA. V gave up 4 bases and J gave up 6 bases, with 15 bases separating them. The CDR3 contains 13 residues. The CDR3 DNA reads TGCAGCGTTGTTCTACGGCAGGGCTCTGAAGCTTTCTTT. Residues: CSVVLRQGSEAFF.

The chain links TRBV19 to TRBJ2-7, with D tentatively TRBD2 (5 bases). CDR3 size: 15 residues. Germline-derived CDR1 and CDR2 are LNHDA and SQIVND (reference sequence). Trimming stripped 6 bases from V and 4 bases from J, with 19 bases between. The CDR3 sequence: CASSNAGPNGYEQYF. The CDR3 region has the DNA TGTGCCAGTAGCAACGCGGGCCCTAATGGGTACGAGCAGTACTTC.

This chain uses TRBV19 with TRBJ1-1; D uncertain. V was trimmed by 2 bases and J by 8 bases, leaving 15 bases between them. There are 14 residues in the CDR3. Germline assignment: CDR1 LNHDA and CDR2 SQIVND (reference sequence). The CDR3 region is CASSIITGTREAFF. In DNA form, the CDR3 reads TGTGCCAGTAGTATAATTACGGGAACACGAGAAGCTTTCTTT.

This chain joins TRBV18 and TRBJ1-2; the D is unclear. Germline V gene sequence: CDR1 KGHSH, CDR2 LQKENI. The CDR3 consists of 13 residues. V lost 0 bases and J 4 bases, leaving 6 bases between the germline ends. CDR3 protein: CASSPPHSYGYTF. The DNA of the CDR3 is TGTGCCAGCTCACCACCCCACAGCTATGGCTACACCTTC.

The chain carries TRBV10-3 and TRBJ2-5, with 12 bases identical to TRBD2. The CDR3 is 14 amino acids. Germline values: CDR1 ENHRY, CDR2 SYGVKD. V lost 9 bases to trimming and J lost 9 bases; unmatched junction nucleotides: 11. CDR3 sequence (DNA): TGTGCCATTGGACTAGCGGGGACCCAGAGACCCCAGTACTTC. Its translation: CAIGLAGTQRPQYF.

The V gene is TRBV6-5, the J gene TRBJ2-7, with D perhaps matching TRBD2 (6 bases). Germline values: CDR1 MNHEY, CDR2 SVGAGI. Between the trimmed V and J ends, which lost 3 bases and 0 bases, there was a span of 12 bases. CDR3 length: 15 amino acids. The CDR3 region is CASSYTSRDSYEQYF. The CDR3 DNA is TGTGCCAGCAGTTATACTAGCCGTGACTCCTACGAGCAGTACTTC.

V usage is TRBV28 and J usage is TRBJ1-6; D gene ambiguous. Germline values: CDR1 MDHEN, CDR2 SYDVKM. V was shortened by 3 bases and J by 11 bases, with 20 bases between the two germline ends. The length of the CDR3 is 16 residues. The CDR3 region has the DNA TGTGCCAGCAGTTTGGACCTTCCCGGGGAATTTCCACCCCTCCACTTT. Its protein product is CASSLDLPGEFPPLHF.

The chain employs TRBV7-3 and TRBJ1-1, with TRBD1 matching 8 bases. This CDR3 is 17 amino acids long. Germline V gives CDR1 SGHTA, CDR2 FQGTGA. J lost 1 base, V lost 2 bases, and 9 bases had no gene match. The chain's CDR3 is CASSLLPSGQGNTEAFF. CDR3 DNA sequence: TGTGCCAGCAGCTTATTACCCTCCGGACAGGGGAACACTGAAGCTTTCTTT.

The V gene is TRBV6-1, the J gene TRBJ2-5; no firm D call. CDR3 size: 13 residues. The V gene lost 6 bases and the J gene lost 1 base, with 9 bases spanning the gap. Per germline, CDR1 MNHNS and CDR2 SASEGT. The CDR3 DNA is TGTGCCAGCAGCACAATAAGCCAAGAGACCCAGTACTTC. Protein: CASSTISQETQYF.

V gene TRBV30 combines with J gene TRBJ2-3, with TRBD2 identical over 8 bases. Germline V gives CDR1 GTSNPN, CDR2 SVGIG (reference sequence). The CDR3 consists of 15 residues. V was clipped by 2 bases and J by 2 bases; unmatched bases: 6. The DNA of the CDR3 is TGTGCCTGGAGTCCGGGACTAGTTACCACAGATACGCAGTATTTT. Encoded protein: CAWSPGLVTTDTQYF.

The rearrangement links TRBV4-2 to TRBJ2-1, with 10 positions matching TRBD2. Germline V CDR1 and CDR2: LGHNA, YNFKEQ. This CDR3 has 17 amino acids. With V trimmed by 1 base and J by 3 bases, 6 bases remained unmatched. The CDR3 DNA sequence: TGTGCCAGCAGCCAAGTTCCCGGGACTAGCGACTACAATGAGCAGTTCTTC. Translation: CASSQVPGTSDYNEQFF.

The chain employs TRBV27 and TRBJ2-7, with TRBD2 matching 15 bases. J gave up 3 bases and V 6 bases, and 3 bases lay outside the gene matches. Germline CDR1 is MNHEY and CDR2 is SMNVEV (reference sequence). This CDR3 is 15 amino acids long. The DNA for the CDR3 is TGTGCCAGCAGGGAGGGACTAGCGGGAGGCTACGAGCAGTACTTC. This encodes CASREGLAGGYEQYF.

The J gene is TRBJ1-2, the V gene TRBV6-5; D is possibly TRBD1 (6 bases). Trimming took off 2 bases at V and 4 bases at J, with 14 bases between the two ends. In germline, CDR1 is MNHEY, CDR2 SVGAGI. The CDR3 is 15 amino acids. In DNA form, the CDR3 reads TGTGCCAGCAGTTACGGGGGGGGCGAGGGCTATGGCTACACCTTC. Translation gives CASSYGGGEGYGYTF.

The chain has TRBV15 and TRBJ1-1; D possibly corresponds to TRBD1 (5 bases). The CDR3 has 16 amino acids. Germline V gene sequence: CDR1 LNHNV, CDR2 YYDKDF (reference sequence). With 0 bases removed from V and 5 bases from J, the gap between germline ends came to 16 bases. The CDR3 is CATSREGRGRWTEAFF. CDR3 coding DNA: TGTGCCACCAGCAGAGAGGGGCGGGGAAGGTGGACTGAAGCTTTCTTT.